The 12 T cell receptor beta chains presented below share a single source sample, sequenced in a study of cytomegalovirus exposure and HLA in healthy donors. The PCR used 60 Vbeta and 13 Jbeta primers. Data came from immunoSEQ multiplex PCR; TCRdb stores just in-frame clones and leaves some out. The data show 100,000 to 150,000 clones, around 75% seen once. The sample comprised PBMCs. The source is a woman in her 40s in good health and CMV-seropositive.

J is TRBJ1-4 and V is TRBV13, with TRBD1 identical over 8 bases. The CDR3 runs 15 residues. With 4 bases clipped from V and 6 bases from J, the junction kept 7 bases outside the gene matches. Looked up from germline, CDR1 is PRHDT and CDR2 is FYEKMQ (reference sequence). This CDR3 reads CASSSRGRVHEKLFF. In nucleotides, the CDR3 is TGTGCCAGCAGCTCCAGGGGGCGGGTGCATGAAAAACTGTTTTTT. The full variable domain, completed using reference TRBV13 and TRBJ1-4, is AAGVIQSPRHLIKEKRETATLKCYPIPRHDTVYWYQQGPGQDPQFLISFYEKMQSDKGSIPDRFSAQQFSDYHSELNMSSLELGDSALYFCASSSRGRVHEKLFFGSGTQLSVL.

The gene calls are TRBV13 and TRBJ2-5, with 11 bases identical to TRBD2. Germline-derived CDR1 and CDR2 are PRHDT and FYEKMQ (reference sequence). V shed 5 bases, J shed 3 bases, and the junction held 5 bases outside the gene matches. The CDR3 has 15 amino acids. The CDR3 loop reads CASSHLAGGEETQYF. In DNA form, the CDR3 reads TGTGCCAGCAGCCATCTAGCGGGAGGTGAAGAGACCCAGTACTTC.

The rearrangement links TRBV23-1 to TRBJ1-1, with no clear D. TRBV23-1 counts as an open reading frame of uncertain function. There are 18 residues in the CDR3. The V gene lost 4 bases and the J gene lost 1 base, with 22 bases spanning the gap. The CDR3 coding sequence is TGCGCCAGCAGTCGCGGGCCCGCTTTGGGTCTGGGGAACACTGAAGCTTTCTTT. Its protein product is CASSRGPALGLGNTEAFF.

The chain joins TRBV19 to TRBJ1-2; D remains ambiguous. Per germline, CDR1 LNHDA and CDR2 SQIVND (reference sequence). Trimming left V 6 bases short and J 7 bases short, with 9 bases between. The CDR3 extends over 11 amino acids. The CDR3 sequence is CASRAGTGYTF. For the CDR3, the DNA is TGTGCCAGTAGGGCAGGTACTGGCTACACCTTC.

This chain uses TRBV5-8 with TRBJ2-3, with D maybe TRBD1 (6 bases). V was shortened by 1 base and J by 6 bases, with 15 bases between the two germline ends. The V gene's germline CDR1 is SGHTS and CDR2 YDEGEE. CDR3 length equals 15 residues. CDR3 coding DNA: TGTGCCAGCAGCTTGTCAGGGGACCCTGGGGATACGCAGTATTTT. This sequence encodes CASSLSGDPGDTQYF.

This chain links TRBV6-5 with TRBJ1-4, with 8 bases aligning to TRBD1. CDR1 and CDR2 from the germline V gene are MNHEY and SVGAGI. The J segment lost 3 bases and the V segment lost 5 bases, leaving 5 bases of the junction unmatched. The CDR3 is 15 amino acids. The CDR3 region has the DNA TGTGCCAGCAGTCCATCGACAGGGGCTAATGAAAAACTGTTTTTT. Its translation: CASSPSTGANEKLFF.

The V call is TRBV6-6, the J call TRBJ1-1; 8 bases align to TRBD1. The germline V gene has CDR1 MNHNY and CDR2 SVGAGI (reference sequence). CDR3 size: 15 residues. The V and J ends lost 4 bases and 2 bases, in that order; junction bases with no gene match: 6. This CDR3 reads CASSSTDRANTEAFF. CDR3 nucleotide sequence: TGTGCCAGCAGTTCCACGGACAGGGCTAACACTGAAGCTTTCTTT.

The chain links TRBV28 to TRBJ2-3; D perhaps matches TRBD1 (5 bases). Germline CDR1 is MDHEN and CDR2 is SYDVKM. The V end lost 6 bases, the J end lost 4 bases, and 5 bases lay between the germline ends. CDR3 size: 11 residues. The DNA of the CDR3 is TGTGCCAGCAGCAGGGCAGATACGCAGTATTTT. This gives the protein CASSRADTQYF.

J is TRBJ2-1 and V is TRBV27, with TRBD2 matching over 13 bases. Germline V lookup: CDR1 MNHEY, CDR2 SMNVEV (reference sequence). This CDR3 has 14 residues. V lost 5 bases, J lost 10 bases, and 5 bases stayed unmatched. CDR3 in amino acids: CASSAPGLAGEQFF. The CDR3 region has the DNA TGTGCCAGCAGTGCGCCGGGACTAGCGGGAGAGCAGTTCTTC.

The gene calls are TRBV7-8 and TRBJ2-7, with TRBD2 matching over 7 bases. The CDR3 has 16 residues. The germline V gene has CDR1 SGHVS and CDR2 FQNEAQ. V lost 5 bases, J lost 2 bases, and 12 bases stayed unmatched. In nucleotides, the CDR3 is TGTGCCAGCAGCCTATCGACTAGCAGCGTTACCTACGAGCAGTACTTC. Translating it yields CASSLSTSSVTYEQYF.

V is TRBV9 and J is TRBJ2-1; D uncertain. This CDR3 region has 15 residues. The V end was cut by 1 base, the J end by 0 bases, with 8 bases between. Germline assignment: CDR1 SGDLS and CDR2 YYNGEE. CDR3 in amino acids: CASSVTANSYNEQFF. The CDR3 DNA sequence: TGTGCCAGCAGCGTAACTGCCAACTCCTACAATGAGCAGTTCTTC.

This chain joins TRBV4-2 and TRBJ2-7; TRBD1 is a possible D gene (5 bases). Germline-derived CDR1 and CDR2 are LGHNA and YNFKEQ. Trimming pared 2 bases from V and 2 bases from J, leaving 10 bases between. The CDR3 extends over 14 amino acids. CDR3 coding DNA: TGTGCCAGCAGCCAATCGATAGGGGCCTACGAGCAGTACTTC. The encoded protein is CASSQSIGAYEQYF.